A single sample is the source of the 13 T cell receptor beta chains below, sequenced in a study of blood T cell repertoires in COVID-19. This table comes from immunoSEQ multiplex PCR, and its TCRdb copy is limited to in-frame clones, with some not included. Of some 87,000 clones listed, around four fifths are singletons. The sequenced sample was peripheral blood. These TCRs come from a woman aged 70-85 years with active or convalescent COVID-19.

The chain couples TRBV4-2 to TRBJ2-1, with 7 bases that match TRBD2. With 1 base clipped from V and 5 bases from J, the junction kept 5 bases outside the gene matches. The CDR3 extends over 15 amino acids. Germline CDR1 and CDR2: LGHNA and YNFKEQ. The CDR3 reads CASSQVGTINNEQFF. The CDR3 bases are TGTGCCAGCAGCCAAGTTGGGACTATCAACAATGAGCAGTTCTTC.

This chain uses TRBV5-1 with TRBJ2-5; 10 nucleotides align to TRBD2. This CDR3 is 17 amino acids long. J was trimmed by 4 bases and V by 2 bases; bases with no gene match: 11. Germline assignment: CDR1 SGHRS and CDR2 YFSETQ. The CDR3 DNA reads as TGCGCCAGCAGCTTAGCCCCCAGCGGGGGGGCCCGAGAGACCCAGTACTTC. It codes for CASSLAPSGGARETQYF.

The CDR3 DNA follows: TGTGCCATCAGTGGGGCGGGTGCCGGCGGTCAGCCCCAGCATTTT. It yields the protein CAISGAGAGGQPQHF. This rearrangement joins TRBV10-3 to TRBJ1-5, with D unclear. The CDR3 loop spans 15 amino acids. V was clipped by 4 bases and J by 6 bases, with 16 bases between them. Germline values: CDR1 ENHRY, CDR2 SYGVKD.

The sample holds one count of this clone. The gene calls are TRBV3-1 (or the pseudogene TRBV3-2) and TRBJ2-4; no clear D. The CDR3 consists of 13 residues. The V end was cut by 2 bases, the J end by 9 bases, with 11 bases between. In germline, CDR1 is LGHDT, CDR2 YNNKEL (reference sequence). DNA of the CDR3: TGTGCCAGCAGCCAACCCCCGGTGAGCATTCAGTACTTC. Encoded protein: CASSQPPVSIQYF.

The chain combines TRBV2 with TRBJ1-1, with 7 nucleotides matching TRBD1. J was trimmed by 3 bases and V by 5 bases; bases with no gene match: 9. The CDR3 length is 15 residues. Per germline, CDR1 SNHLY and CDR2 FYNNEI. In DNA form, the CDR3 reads TGTGCCAGCAGTATTCAACAGGGGTCTGACACTGAAGCTTTCTTT. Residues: CASSIQQGSDTEAFF.

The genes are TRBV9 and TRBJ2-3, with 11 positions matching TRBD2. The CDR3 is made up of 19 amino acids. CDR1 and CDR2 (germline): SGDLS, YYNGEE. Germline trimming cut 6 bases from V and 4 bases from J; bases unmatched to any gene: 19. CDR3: CASTPRSDRTSGGADTQYF. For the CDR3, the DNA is TGTGCCAGCACGCCCCGATCCGATCGAACTAGCGGGGGCGCAGATACGCAGTATTTT.

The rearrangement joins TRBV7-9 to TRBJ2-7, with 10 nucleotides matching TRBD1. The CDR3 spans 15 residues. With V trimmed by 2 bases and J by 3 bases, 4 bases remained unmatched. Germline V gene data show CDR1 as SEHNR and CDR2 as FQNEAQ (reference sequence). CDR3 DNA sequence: TGTGCCAGCAGCTTAAGAGGGACAGGGGACTACGAGCAGTACTTC. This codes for CASSLRGTGDYEQYF.

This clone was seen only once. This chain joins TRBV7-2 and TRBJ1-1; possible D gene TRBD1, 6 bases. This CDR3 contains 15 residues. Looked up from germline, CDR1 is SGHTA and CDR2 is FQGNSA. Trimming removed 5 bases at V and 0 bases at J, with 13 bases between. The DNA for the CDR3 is TGTGCCAGCAGCCGGACAGCCCTACTGAACACTGAAGCTTTCTTT. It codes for CASSRTALLNTEAFF.

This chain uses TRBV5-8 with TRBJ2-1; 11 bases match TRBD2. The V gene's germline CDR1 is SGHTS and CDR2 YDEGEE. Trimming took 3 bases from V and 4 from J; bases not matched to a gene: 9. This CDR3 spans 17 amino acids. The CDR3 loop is CASSSSLTSGVYNEQFF. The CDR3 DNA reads TGTGCCAGCAGCTCGTCCTTGACTAGCGGGGTTTACAATGAGCAGTTCTTC.

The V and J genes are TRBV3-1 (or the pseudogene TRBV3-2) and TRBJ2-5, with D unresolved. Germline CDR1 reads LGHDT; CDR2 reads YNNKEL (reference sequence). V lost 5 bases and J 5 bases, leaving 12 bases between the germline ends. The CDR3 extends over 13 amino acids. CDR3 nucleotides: TGTGCCAGCAGCTTCCTAGGAGCGGAGACCCAGTACTTC. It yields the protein CASSFLGAETQYF.

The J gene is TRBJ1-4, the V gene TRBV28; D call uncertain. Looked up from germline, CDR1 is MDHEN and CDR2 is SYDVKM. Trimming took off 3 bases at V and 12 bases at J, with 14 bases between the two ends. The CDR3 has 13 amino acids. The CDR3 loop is CASSLNSPWQLFF. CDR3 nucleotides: TGTGCCAGCAGTTTGAACAGCCCTTGGCAACTGTTTTTT. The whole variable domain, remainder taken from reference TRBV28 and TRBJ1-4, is DVKVTQSSRYLVKRTGEKVFLECVQDMDHENMFWYRQDPGLGLRLIYFSYDVKMKEKGDIPEGYSVSREKKERFSLILESASTNQTSMYLCASSLNSPWQLFFGSGTQLSVL.

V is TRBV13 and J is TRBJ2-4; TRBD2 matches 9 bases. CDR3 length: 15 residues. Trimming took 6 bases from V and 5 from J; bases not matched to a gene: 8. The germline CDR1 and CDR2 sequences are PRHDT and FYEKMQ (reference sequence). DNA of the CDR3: TGTGCCAGCAGGATGCGGGGGGGCCTTGAAAACATTCAGTACTTC. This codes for CASRMRGGLENIQYF.

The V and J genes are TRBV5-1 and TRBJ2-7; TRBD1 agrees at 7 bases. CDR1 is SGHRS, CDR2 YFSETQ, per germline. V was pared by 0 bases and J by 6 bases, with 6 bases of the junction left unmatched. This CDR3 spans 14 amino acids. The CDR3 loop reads CASSLGTGLSEQYF. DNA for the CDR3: TGCGCCAGCAGCTTGGGGACAGGATTAAGCGAGCAGTACTTC.